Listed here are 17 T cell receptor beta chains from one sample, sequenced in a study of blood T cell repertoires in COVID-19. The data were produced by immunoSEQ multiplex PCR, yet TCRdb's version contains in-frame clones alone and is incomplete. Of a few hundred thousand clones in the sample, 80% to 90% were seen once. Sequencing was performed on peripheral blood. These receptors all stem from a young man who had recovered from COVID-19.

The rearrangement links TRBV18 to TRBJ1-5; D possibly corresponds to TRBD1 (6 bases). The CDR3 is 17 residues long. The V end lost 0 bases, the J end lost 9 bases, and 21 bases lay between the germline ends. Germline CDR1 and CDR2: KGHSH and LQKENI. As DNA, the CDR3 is TGTGCCAGCTCACCACCGGGGGGGGTCGGGACAAGGGTGCCCCAGCATTTT. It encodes CASSPPGGVGTRVPQHF.

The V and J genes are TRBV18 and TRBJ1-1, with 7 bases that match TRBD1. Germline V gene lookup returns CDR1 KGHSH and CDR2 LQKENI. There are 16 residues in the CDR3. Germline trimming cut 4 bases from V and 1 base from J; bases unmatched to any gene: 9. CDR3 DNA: TGTGCCAGCTCACGTAACAGGGGAGGTTGGAACACTGAAGCTTTCTTT. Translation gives CASSRNRGGWNTEAFF.

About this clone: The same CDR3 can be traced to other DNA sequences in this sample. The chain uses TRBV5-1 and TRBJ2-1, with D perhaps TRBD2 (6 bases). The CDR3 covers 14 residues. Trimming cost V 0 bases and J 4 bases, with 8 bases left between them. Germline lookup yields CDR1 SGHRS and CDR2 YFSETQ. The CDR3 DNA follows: TGCGCCAGCAGCTTGGCGGGAGCTTACAATGAGCAGTTCTTC. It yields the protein CASSLAGAYNEQFF.

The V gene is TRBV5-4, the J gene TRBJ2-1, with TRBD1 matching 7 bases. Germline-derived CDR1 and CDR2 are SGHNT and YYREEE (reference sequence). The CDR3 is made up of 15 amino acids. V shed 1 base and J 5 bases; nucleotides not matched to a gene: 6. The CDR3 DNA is TGTGCCAGCAGCTTGCCGGGACAGCGGAACAATGAGCAGTTCTTC. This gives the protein CASSLPGQRNNEQFF.

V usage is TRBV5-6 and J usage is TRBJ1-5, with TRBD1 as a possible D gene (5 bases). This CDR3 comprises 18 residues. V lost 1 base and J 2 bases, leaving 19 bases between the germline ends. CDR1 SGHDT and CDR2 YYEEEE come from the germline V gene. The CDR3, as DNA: TGTGCCAGCAGCTTGTGGGGTAGGGGAGGATTGGGCAATCAGCCCCAGCATTTT. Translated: CASSLWGRGGLGNQPQHF.

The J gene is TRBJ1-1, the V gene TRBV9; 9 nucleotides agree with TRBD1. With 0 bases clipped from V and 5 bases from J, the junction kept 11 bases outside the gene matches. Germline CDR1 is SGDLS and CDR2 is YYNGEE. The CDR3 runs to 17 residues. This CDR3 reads CASSVGSGQGSFTEAFF. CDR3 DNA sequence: TGTGCCAGCAGCGTAGGGAGCGGACAGGGGTCCTTTACTGAAGCTTTCTTT.

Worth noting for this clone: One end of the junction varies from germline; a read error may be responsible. CDR3 residues: CARSWGGAHNEQFF. The CDR3 DNA reads TGCGCCCGCAGCTGGGGGGGGGCTCACAATGAGCAGTTCTTC. The chain links TRBV5-1 to TRBJ2-1; D is perhaps TRBD2 (7 bases). Germline CDR1 and CDR2: SGHRS and YFSETQ. The CDR3 extends over 14 amino acids.

The chain's CDR3 is CASSSGGSYEQYF. In nucleotides, the CDR3 is TGTGCCAGCAGCTCGGGGGGATCCTACGAGCAGTACTTC. The V gene is TRBV11-1, the J gene TRBJ2-7; 7 bases match TRBD2. Germline values: CDR1 SGHAT, CDR2 FQDESV (reference sequence). After removal of 4 bases from V and 1 base from J, the junction contained 1 base not matched to a gene. CDR3 length: 13 amino acids.

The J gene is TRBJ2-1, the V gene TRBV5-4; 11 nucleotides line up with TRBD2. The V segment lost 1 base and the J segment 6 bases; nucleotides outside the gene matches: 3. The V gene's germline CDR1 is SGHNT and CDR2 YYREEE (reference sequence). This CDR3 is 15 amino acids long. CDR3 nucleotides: TGTGCCAGCAGCTTGTTGGGGACTAGCGGCAATGAGCAGTTCTTC. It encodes CASSLLGTSGNEQFF. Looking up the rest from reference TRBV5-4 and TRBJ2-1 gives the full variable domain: ETGVTQSPTHLIKTRGQQVTLRCSSQSGHNTVSWYQQALGQGPQFIFQYYREEENGRGNFPPRFSGLQFPNYSSELNVNALELDDSALYLCASSLLGTSGNEQFFGPGTRLTVL.

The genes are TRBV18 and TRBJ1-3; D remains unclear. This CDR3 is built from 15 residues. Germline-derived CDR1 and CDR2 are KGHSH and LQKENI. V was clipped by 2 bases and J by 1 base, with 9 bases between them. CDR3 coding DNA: TGTGCCAGCTCACCATTCGAGGGTTCTGGAAACACCATATATTTT. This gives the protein CASSPFEGSGNTIYF.

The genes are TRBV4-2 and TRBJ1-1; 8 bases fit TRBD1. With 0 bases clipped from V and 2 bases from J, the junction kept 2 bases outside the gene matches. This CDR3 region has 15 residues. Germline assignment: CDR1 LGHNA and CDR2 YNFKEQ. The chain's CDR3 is CASSQEQGANTEAFF. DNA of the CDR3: TGTGCCAGCAGCCAAGAGCAGGGGGCCAACACTGAAGCTTTCTTT.

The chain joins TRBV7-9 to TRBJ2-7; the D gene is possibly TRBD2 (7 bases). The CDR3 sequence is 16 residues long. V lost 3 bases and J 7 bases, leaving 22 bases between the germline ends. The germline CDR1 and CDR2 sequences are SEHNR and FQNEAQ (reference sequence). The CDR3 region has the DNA TGTGCCAGCAGCTTCATTAGCCGGGACGGGGGGACAGAGCAGTACTTC. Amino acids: CASSFISRDGGTEQYF.

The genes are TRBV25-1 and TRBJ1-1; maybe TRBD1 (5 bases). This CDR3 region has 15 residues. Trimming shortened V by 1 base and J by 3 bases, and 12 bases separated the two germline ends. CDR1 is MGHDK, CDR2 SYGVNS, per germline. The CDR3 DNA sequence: TGTGCCAGCAGTGAATTACGAGGGGACTACACTGAAGCTTTCTTT. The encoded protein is CASSELRGDYTEAFF.

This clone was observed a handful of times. The CDR3 sequence: CASSEAYISYEQYF. CDR3 bases: TGTGCCAGCAGTGAAGCGTATATCTCCTACGAGCAGTACTTC. This chain joins TRBV6-1 and TRBJ2-7; D remains unclear. V was shortened by 0 bases and J by 0 bases, with 6 bases between the two germline ends. Per germline, CDR1 MNHNS and CDR2 SASEGT. The CDR3 covers 14 residues.

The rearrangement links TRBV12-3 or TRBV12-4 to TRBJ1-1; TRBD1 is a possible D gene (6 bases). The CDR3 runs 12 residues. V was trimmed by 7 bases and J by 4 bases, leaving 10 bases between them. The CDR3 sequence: CASIQGGTEAFF. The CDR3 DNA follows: TGTGCCAGCATACAGGGCGGCACTGAAGCTTTCTTT.

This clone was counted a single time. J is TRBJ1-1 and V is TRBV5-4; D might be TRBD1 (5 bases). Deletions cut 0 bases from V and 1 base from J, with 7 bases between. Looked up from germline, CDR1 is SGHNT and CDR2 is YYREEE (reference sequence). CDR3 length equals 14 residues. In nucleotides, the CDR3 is TGTGCCAGCAGCTTGGCGACAGAGAACACTGAAGCTTTCTTT. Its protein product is CASSLATENTEAFF.

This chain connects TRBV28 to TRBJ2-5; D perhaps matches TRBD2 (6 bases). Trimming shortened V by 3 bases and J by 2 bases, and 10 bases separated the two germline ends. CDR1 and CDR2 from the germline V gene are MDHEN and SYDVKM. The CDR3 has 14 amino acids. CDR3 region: CASSFRELQETQYF. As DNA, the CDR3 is TGTGCCAGCAGTTTCCGGGAGCTTCAAGAGACCCAGTACTTC.